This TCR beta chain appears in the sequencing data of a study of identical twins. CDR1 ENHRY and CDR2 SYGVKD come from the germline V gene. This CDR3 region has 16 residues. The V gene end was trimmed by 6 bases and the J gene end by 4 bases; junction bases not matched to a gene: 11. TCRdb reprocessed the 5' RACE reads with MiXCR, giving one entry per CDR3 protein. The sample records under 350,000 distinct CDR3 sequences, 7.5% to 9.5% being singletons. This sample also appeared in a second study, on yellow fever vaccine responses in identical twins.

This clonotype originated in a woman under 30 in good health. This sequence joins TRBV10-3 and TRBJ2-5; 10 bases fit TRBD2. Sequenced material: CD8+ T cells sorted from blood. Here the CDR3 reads CAIRNLAGDPRETQYF. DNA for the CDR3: TGTGCCATCAGAAACCTAGCGGGAGACCCCCGAGAGACCCAGTACTTC.